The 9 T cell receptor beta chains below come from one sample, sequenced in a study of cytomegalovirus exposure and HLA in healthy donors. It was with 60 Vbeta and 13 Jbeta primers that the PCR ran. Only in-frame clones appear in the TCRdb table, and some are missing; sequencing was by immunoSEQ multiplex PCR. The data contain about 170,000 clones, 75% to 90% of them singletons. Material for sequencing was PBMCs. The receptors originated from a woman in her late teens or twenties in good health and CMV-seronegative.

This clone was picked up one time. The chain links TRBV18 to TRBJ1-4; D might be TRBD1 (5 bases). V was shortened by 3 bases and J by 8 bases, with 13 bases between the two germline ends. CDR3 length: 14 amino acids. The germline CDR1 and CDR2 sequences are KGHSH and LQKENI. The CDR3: CASSPGEGREKLFF. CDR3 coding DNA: TGTGCCAGCTCACCGGGGGAGGGGAGAGAAAAACTGTTTTTT. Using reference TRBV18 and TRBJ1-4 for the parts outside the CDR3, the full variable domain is NAGVMQNPRHLVRRRGQEARLRCSPMKGHSHVYWYRQLPEEGLKFMVYLQKENIIDESGMPKERFSAEFPKEGPSILRIQQVVRGDSAAYFCASSPGEGREKLFFGSGTQLSVL.

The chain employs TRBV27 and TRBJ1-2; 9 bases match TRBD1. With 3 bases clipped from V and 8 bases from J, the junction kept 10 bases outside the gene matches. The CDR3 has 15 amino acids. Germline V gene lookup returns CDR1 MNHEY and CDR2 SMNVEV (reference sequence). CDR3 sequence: CASSFRQGVAWGYTF. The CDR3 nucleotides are TGTGCCAGCAGTTTCCGACAGGGGGTTGCATGGGGCTACACCTTC.

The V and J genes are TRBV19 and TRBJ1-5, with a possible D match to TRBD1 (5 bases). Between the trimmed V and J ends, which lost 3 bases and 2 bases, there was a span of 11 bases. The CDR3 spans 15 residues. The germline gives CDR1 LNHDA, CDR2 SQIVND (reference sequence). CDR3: CASSIRSRGNQPQHF. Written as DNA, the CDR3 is TGTGCCAGTAGTATTCGATCCAGGGGCAATCAGCCCCAGCATTTT.

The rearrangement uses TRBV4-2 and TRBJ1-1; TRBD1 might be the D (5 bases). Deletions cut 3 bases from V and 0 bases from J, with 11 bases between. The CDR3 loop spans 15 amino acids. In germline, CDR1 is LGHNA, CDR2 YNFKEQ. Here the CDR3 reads CASSHDRTMNTEAFF. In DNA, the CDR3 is TGTGCCAGCAGCCATGATCGGACAATGAACACTGAAGCTTTCTTT.

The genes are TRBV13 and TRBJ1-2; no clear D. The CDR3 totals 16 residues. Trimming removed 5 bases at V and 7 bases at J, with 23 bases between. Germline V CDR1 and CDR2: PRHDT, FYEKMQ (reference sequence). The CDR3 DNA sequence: TGTGCCAGCAGCGTCGGGGAGGCGGGGAGGTTTGGTGGCTACACCTTC. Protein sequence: CASSVGEAGRFGGYTF.

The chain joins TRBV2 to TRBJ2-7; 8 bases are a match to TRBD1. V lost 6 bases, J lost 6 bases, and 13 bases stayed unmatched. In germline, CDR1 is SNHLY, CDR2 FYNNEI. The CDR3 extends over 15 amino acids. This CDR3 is CASSKTTGGPSEQYF. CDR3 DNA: TGTGCCAGCAGCAAAACAACAGGGGGTCCTAGCGAGCAGTACTTC. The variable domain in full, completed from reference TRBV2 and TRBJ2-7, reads EPEVTQTPSHQVTQMGQEVILRCVPISNHLYFYWYRQILGQKVEFLVSFYNNEISEKSEIFDDQFSVERPDGSNFTLKIRSTKLEDSAMYFCASSKTTGGPSEQYFGPGTRLTVT.

CDR3 in amino acids: CASSSRQGANQPQHF. The CDR3 DNA reads TGTGCCAGCTCCTCTAGACAGGGCGCCAATCAGCCCCAGCATTTT. This chain connects TRBV18 to TRBJ1-5; 7 nucleotides match TRBD1. Unmatched junction bases numbered 8, after V lost 6 bases and J lost 3 bases. Germline values: CDR1 KGHSH, CDR2 LQKENI. This CDR3 has 15 residues.

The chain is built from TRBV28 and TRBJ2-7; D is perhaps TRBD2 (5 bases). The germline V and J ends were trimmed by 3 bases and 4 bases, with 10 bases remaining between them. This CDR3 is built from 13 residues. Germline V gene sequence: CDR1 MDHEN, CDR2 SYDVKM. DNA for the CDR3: TGTGCCAGCAGTTTCTCGGGAATTTACGAGCAGTACTTC. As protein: CASSFSGIYEQYF.

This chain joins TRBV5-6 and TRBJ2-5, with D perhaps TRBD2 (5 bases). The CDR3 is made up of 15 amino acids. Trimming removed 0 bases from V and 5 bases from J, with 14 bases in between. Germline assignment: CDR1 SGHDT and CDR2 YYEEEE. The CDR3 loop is CASSLGWRQVETQYF. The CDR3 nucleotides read TGTGCCAGCAGCTTGGGTTGGAGGCAGGTGGAGACCCAGTACTTC. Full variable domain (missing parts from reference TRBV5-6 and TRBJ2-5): DAGVTQSPTHLIKTRGQQVTLRCSPKSGHDTVSWYQQALGQGPQFIFQYYEEEERQRGNFPDRFSGHQFPNYSSELNVNALLLGDSALYLCASSLGWRQVETQYFGPGTRLLVL.